The rows below give T cell receptor beta chains drawn from one sample of a study of T cells after yellow fever vaccination. TCRdb used MiXCR to reprocess the 5' RACE reads, holding one entry per CDR3 protein. The sample has some 200,000 distinct CDR3 sequences; approximately 3% are singletons. The specimen comprised CD4+ T cells sorted from PBMCs, sampled 10 days after the yellow fever booster vaccination. Receptors originate from a man between 18 and 29 years old who received the YFV17D yellow fever vaccine. CDR3s leave out the opening cysteine and the closing phenylalanine or tryptophan. The D gene is left open where the match is weak.

TRBD2	TRBV7-3	TRBJ2-1	ASSYMGLAPNEQF
-	TRBV18	TRBJ2-3	ASSPLTGTDTQY
-	TRBV5-1	TRBJ2-3	ASSSPEVSTDTQY
TRBD1	TRBV2	TRBJ1-1	ALSKGANTEAF
-	TRBV6-5	TRBJ2-4	ASSYREGGGFVQY
TRBD1	TRBV7-2	TRBJ2-7	ASSLGDSLYEQY
TRBD1	TRBV7-2	TRBJ2-7	ASSPQGARNEQY
TRBD2	TRBV7-2	TRBJ2-3	ASRGVAGGRHTQY
-	TRBV5-6	TRBJ1-4	ASSFLSRDGEKLF
-	TRBV6-5	TRBJ1-5	ASSPGMGAKRQPQH
TRBD2	TRBV11-3	TRBJ2-1	ASSLDQGGTSAGNEQF
-	TRBV6-5	TRBJ2-3	ASSSQDTQY
-	TRBV29-1	TRBJ1-3	SVEKGLSGNTIY
-	TRBV9	TRBJ1-1	ASSALTGTQNTEAF
-	TRBV9	TRBJ1-5	ASSVTSVNQPQH
TRBD2	TRBV5-4	TRBJ2-1	ASSSGLAGTSSYNEQF
TRBD1	TRBV18	TRBJ2-1	ASSPGDRDYEQF
-	TRBV4-3	TRBJ2-3	ASSQATGTGTDTQY
TRBD1	TRBV23-1	TRBJ1-4	ASSQRQGGEKLF
-	TRBV7-2	TRBJ2-2	ASRRDSTNTGELF
-	TRBV5-4	TRBJ2-5	ASSSRDIGGLTQY
TRBD1	TRBV12-3/TRBV12-4	TRBJ2-3	ASGGQGITDTQY
TRBD1	TRBV5-4	TRBJ1-4	ASSLRDSEEKLF
-	TRBV5-6	TRBJ1-2	ASSLWESGYT
-	TRBV19	TRBJ1-2	ASSMQGCYGYT
-	TRBV5-1	TRBJ2-7	ASSLPLTGYYEQY
TRBD1	TRBV6-5	TRBJ1-2	ASSYSSGTGAYGYT
-	TRBV15	TRBJ1-6	ATSARRISPLH
-	TRBV18	TRBJ2-5	ASSPSSEETQY
TRBD1	TRBV29-1	TRBJ1-2	SVAGQGYGYT
-	TRBV30	TRBJ2-2	AWSVGQKNTGELF
-	TRBV6-5	TRBJ2-3	ASSITGQMTDTQY
-	TRBV7-9	TRBJ2-5	ASSLRDHGLETQY
TRBD2	TRBV24-1	TRBJ2-4	ATSGPAPGGIQY
TRBD2	TRBV12-5	TRBJ2-1	ASGSAGAPPYNEQF
TRBD2	TRBV4-1	TRBJ2-1	ASSLAGTKVEQF
-	TRBV5-1	TRBJ2-1	ASSLFTGSSYNEQF
-	TRBV21-1	TRBJ2-5	ASSSLAGLNGTQY
TRBD1	TRBV20-1	TRBJ2-3	SARDRDRDLDTQY
-	TRBV5-5	TRBJ2-3	ASSFWPSTDTQY
-	TRBV18	TRBJ2-1	ASLRGPGNEQF
-	TRBV20-1	TRBJ2-2	SARDPRGSSTGELF
-	TRBV5-1	TRBJ2-5	ASSLVQAGQETQY
TRBD1	TRBV12-3/TRBV12-4	TRBJ1-2	ASSLGDRAGYT
-	TRBV6-6	TRBJ2-7	ASSYSSGAYEQY
-	TRBV20-1	TRBJ1-3	SAYSAGTGNTIY
-	TRBV7-3	TRBJ1-6	ASRRSGNSPLH
-	TRBV5-6	TRBJ2-1	ASSLGLHDNEQF